This T cell receptor (beta chain) was captured by sequencing in a study of response to subunit inactivated influenza vaccine. Deletions cut 4 bases from V and 9 bases from J, with 12 bases between. In germline, CDR1 is SGHKS, CDR2 YYEKEE (reference sequence). The CDR3 consists of 12 residues. General study points: Authors suggested seasonal influenza vaccinations each recruit few new T cells.

As concerns this clonotype: Its antigen remains unidentified.

TCRdb processed the RT-PCR reads anew with MiXCR; each CDR3 protein has one entry. The table has roughly 790,000 distinct CDR3 sequences, about 20% seen once. This receptor was identified in a man aged 50-60 years who received an inactivated influenza vaccine. The rearrangement joins TRBV5-5 to TRBJ2-3; D call uncertain. The sample in question was PBMCs from blood, obtained roughly 5 days after vaccination. DNA of the CDR3: TGTGCCAGCAGCCAAGAACAACTAACGCAGTATTTT. Protein product: CASSQEQLTQYF.